One and the same sample provided the 22 T cell receptor beta chains below, sequenced in a study of T cell repertoires in cytomegalovirus infection. These TCRs are of unknown antigen specificity. TCRdb recomputed calls from the reads with MiXCR, one row per CDR3 protein. This table holds a few hundred thousand distinct CDR3 sequences, 25% to 35% found once. The sample here was cultured PBMCs, taken from culture after CMV antigen stimulation. These receptors all come from a human donor in good health (CMV status not recorded). Some clones in this sample may be carry-over from other donors' samples.

This chain connects TRBV6-4 to TRBJ2-1; D is undetermined. The germline CDR1 and CDR2 sequences are MRHNA and SNTAGT. With 8 bases removed from V and 3 bases from J, the gap between germline ends came to 11 bases. CDR3 length equals 13 residues. CDR3 DNA: TGTGCCAGCGCTGACGGAGTCTACAATGAGCAGTTCTTC. It encodes CASADGVYNEQFF.

This clonotype was seen only a few times. The genes are TRBV6-6 and TRBJ1-1; tentative D call: TRBD1 (6 bases). This CDR3 comprises 15 residues. Germline V gene sequence: CDR1 MNHNY, CDR2 SVGAGI (reference sequence). Trimming took 5 bases from V and 3 from J, leaving 16 bases between them. Written as DNA, the CDR3 is TGTGCCAGCAGTCAACAGGGCGGGGGGTACACTGAAGCTTTCTTT. Its protein product is CASSQQGGGYTEAFF.

CDR3 region: CASSISTAGGQNEQFF. The CDR3 DNA reads TGTGCCAGCAGTATCTCCACGGCGGGAGGTCAGAATGAGCAGTTCTTC. The chain joins TRBV7-8 to TRBJ2-1; the match to TRBD2 covers 8 bases. CDR1 SGHVS and CDR2 FQNEAQ come from the germline V gene. J lost 7 bases, V lost 6 bases, and 14 bases had no gene match. The CDR3 covers 16 residues.

This clonotype has a handful of counts. The chain has TRBV7-2 and TRBJ2-5; D unresolved. The CDR3 covers 13 residues. The germline CDR1 and CDR2 sequences are SGHTA and FQGNSA. V lost 1 base to trimming and J lost 4 bases, with 7 bases between them. The CDR3 loop reads CASSLVRLETQYF. For the CDR3, the DNA is TGTGCCAGCAGCTTAGTACGGTTAGAGACCCAGTACTTC. The variable domain in full, with the rest retrieved from reference TRBV7-2 and TRBJ2-5, is GAGVSQSPSNKVTEKGKDVELRCDPISGHTALYWYRQSLGQGLEFLIYFQGNSAPDKSGLPSDRFSAERTGGSVSTLTIQRTQQEDSAVYLCASSLVRLETQYFGPGTRLLVL.

The chain carries TRBV6-5 and TRBJ2-2; TRBD2 agrees at 13 bases. V lost 6 bases to trimming and J lost 5 bases; unmatched junction nucleotides: 3. This CDR3 spans 15 amino acids. Germline assignment: CDR1 MNHEY and CDR2 SVGAGI. In DNA form, the CDR3 reads TGTGCCAGCAGGCTGACTAGCGGGAGGACCGGGGAGCTGTTTTTT. This gives the protein CASRLTSGRTGELFF.

This clonotype turned up a few times. The rearrangement uses TRBV11-2 and TRBJ2-4, with D perhaps TRBD2 (5 bases). The CDR3 runs 15 residues. Deletions cut 2 bases from V and 3 bases from J, with 11 bases between. From germline, CDR1 is SGHAT and CDR2 FQNNGV. CDR3 sequence (DNA): TGTGCCAGCAGCTTAACGAGGGCCGACAAAAACATTCAGTACTTC. Its translation: CASSLTRADKNIQYF.

This chain uses TRBV19 with TRBJ1-1; D is undetermined. Germline V gives CDR1 LNHDA, CDR2 SQIVND (reference sequence). V was clipped by 7 bases and J by 7 bases, with 16 bases between them. The CDR3 loop spans 13 amino acids. The DNA of the CDR3 is TGTGCCAGTATGCGGGCCTCCTTTAATGAAGCTTTCTTT. The encoded protein is CASMRASFNEAFF.

The J gene is TRBJ1-6, the V gene TRBV19; D uncertain. The germline V gene has CDR1 LNHDA and CDR2 SQIVND (reference sequence). V gave up 10 bases and J gave up 5 bases, with 12 bases separating them. This CDR3 is built from 13 residues. The CDR3 region is CATRRSNNSPLHF. In DNA form, the CDR3 reads TGTGCCACCAGACGGAGTAATAATTCACCCCTCCACTTT.

The V and J genes are TRBV24-1 and TRBJ2-3; D remains unclear. CDR3 size: 13 residues. V was shortened by 5 bases and J by 2 bases, with 7 bases between the two germline ends. Germline values: CDR1 KGHDR, CDR2 SFDVKD. CDR3 region: CATSALATDTQYF. The CDR3 nucleotides read TGTGCCACCAGTGCCCTTGCCACAGATACGCAGTATTTT.

This chain connects TRBV7-6 to TRBJ2-1; TRBD2 matches 8 bases. The CDR3 extends over 16 amino acids. V shed 4 bases and J 4 bases; nucleotides not matched to a gene: 9. Germline CDR1 reads SGHVS; CDR2 reads FNYEAQ. CDR3 in DNA: TGTGCCAGCAGCTCCACCACTAGCGGTGATTACAATGAGCAGTTCTTC. This encodes CASSSTTSGDYNEQFF.

This chain joins TRBV7-6 and TRBJ1-2; a possible D gene is TRBD1 (5 bases). This CDR3 spans 15 amino acids. Between the trimmed V and J ends, which lost 5 bases and 2 bases, there was a span of 15 bases. CDR1 and CDR2 from the germline V gene are SGHVS and FNYEAQ. CDR3 sequence (DNA): TGTGCCAGCAGCGAAGACGGGACGGGGAACTATGGCTACACCTTC. Its translation is CASSEDGTGNYGYTF.

This clonotype was observed a handful of times. This chain uses TRBV29-1 with TRBJ1-3; 8 bases line up with TRBD1. From germline, CDR1 is SQVTM and CDR2 ANQGSEA. This CDR3 has 15 residues. V trimming: 3 bases; J trimming: 6 bases; junction bases outside the gene matches: 10. The CDR3 DNA is TGCAGCGTTGATCTAGACAGGGGCTCGGTAAACACCATATATTTT. Residues: CSVDLDRGSVNTIYF.

This chain joins TRBV20-1 and TRBJ2-7; D is possibly TRBD2 (5 bases). Trimming removed 0 bases at V and 1 base at J, with 13 bases between. The germline CDR1 and CDR2 sequences are DFQATT and SNEGSKA (reference sequence). The CDR3 spans 15 residues. The CDR3 DNA is TGCAGTGCTAGAGATCTCGGAGCGGATTCCTACGAGCAGTACTTC. Protein: CSARDLGADSYEQYF.

In DNA form, the CDR3 reads TGCGCCAGCAGCCAAGAAACAGATATTAACAATGAGCAGTTCTTC. This codes for CASSQETDINNEQFF. J is TRBJ2-1 and V is TRBV4-1; D ambiguous. The CDR3 sequence is 15 residues long. V was shortened by 0 bases and J by 5 bases, with 11 bases between the two germline ends. CDR1 and CDR2 (germline): MGHRA, YSYEKL.

This clonotype was seen a few times. The rearrangement links TRBV6-1 to TRBJ1-5; D is unresolved. With 3 bases removed from V and 3 bases from J, the gap between germline ends came to 12 bases. This CDR3 is 15 amino acids long. The germline CDR1 and CDR2 sequences are MNHNS and SASEGT. The CDR3 DNA is TGTGCCAGCAGTGATGGACTAGCCCCCAATCAGCCCCAGCATTTT. It encodes CASSDGLAPNQPQHF.

This clonotype has more than one count but fewer than ten. The rearrangement uses TRBV11-1 and TRBJ1-1; D remains ambiguous. CDR3 length: 15 residues. Per germline, CDR1 SGHAT and CDR2 FQDESV (reference sequence). The ends were cut back, 4 bases at V and 3 bases at J, with 15 bases in the middle. The CDR3 sequence is CASSSGVSGDTEAFF. The CDR3 region has the DNA TGTGCCAGCAGCTCGGGAGTGAGTGGGGACACTGAAGCTTTCTTT.

This clonotype has only a few counts. The V gene is TRBV12-3 or TRBV12-4, the J gene TRBJ1-2; unclear D gene. V was trimmed by 0 bases and J by 4 bases, leaving 3 bases between them. The CDR3 covers 12 residues. CDR3 residues: CASSLAVYGYTF. CDR3 DNA: TGTGCCAGCAGTTTAGCCGTCTATGGCTACACCTTC.

There are a few counts of this clonotype. The chain uses TRBV5-4 and TRBJ2-7; possibly TRBD2 for D (6 bases). CDR3 length: 14 residues. Germline V gives CDR1 SGHNT, CDR2 YYREEE (reference sequence). V was trimmed by 4 bases and J by 2 bases, leaving 13 bases between them. The CDR3 region has the DNA TGTGCCAGCAGCGATCCGGGACTCCCCTACGAGCAGTACTTC. It specifies CASSDPGLPYEQYF.

The gene calls are TRBV11-2 and TRBJ2-3, with unresolved D. Germline V lookup: CDR1 SGHAT, CDR2 FQNNGV. This CDR3 is built from 15 residues. V lost 5 bases, J lost 0 bases, and 12 bases lay in between. The chain's CDR3 is CASSAISTSTDTQYF. The CDR3 region has the DNA TGTGCCAGCAGCGCAATATCCACTAGCACAGATACGCAGTATTTT.

The chain links TRBV12-3 or TRBV12-4 to TRBJ1-2, with unresolved D. This CDR3 contains 13 residues. The ends were cut back, 6 bases at V and 2 bases at J, with 10 bases in the middle. For the CDR3, the DNA is TGTGCCAGCAGCCAGTGGAGGAACTATGGCTACACCTTC. Translated: CASSQWRNYGYTF.

At least ten counts were recorded for this clonotype. J is TRBJ2-5 and V is TRBV7-6; TRBD2 matches at 11 bases. The V gene end was trimmed by 4 bases and the J gene end by 5 bases; junction bases not matched to a gene: 15. Looked up from germline, CDR1 is SGHVS and CDR2 is FNYEAQ. The CDR3 is 18 amino acids. The CDR3 sequence: CASSYPSGGHGYRETQYF. CDR3 in DNA: TGTGCCAGCAGCTATCCTAGCGGGGGGCACGGGTATCGGGAGACCCAGTACTTC.

This clonotype was recorded many times. V and J are TRBV7-2 and TRBJ2-5, with 12 bases aligning to TRBD2. Trimming cost V 1 base and J 7 bases; bases outside gene matches: 10. Germline CDR1 is SGHTA and CDR2 is FQGNSA. The CDR3 runs 17 residues. The DNA for the CDR3 is TGTGCCAGCAGCTTAGTTTATCTAGCGGGAGGGCAGGTGACCCAGTACTTC. Its protein product is CASSLVYLAGGQVTQYF.